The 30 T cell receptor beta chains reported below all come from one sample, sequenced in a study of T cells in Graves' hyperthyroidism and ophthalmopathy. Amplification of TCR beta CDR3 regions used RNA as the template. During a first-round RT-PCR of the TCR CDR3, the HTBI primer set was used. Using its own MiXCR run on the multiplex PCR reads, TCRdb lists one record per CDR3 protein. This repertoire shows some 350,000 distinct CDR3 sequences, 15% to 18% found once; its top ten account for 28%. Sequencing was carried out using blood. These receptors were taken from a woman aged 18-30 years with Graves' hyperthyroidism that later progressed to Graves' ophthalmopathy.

As DNA, the CDR3 is TGTGCCAGCAGCTTAGGGTTAGTTCCGTTCTTC. Amino acids: CASSLGLVPFF. The chain joins TRBV7-2 to TRBJ2-1; D is unclear. This CDR3 is built from 11 residues. With 1 base removed from V and 15 bases from J, the gap between germline ends came to 10 bases. Germline CDR1 is SGHTA and CDR2 is FQGNSA.

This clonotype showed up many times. This chain's CDR3 is CASTGPQETQYF. CDR3 bases: TGTGCCAGCACGGGACCACAAGAGACCCAGTACTTC. V gene TRBV7-8 combines with J gene TRBJ2-5; D may be TRBD1 or TRBD2 (5 bases each). The germline gives CDR1 SGHVS, CDR2 FQNEAQ. V dropped 7 bases and J dropped 2 bases, with 8 bases sitting between them. The CDR3 runs 12 residues.

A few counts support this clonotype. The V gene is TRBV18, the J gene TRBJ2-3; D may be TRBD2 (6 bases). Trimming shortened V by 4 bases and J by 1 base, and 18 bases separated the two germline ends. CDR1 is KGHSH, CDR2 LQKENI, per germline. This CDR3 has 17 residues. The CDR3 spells CASSLIGTAIGTDTQYF. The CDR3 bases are TGTGCCAGCTCACTCATAGGGACTGCCATTGGCACAGATACGCAGTATTTT.

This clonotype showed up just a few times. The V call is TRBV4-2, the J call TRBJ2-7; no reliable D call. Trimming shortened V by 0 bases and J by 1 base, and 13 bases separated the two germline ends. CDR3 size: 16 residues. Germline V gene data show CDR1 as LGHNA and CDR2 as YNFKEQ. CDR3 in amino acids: CASSQDHEALSYEQYF. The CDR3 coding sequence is TGTGCCAGCAGCCAAGATCACGAAGCATTGTCCTACGAGCAGTACTTC.

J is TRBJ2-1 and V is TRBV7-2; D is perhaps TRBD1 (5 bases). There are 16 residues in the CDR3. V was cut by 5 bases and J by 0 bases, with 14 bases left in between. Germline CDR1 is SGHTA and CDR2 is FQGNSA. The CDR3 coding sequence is TGTGCCAGCAGCAAAAGACAGTTGAGCTCCTACAATGAGCAGTTCTTC. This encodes CASSKRQLSSYNEQFF.

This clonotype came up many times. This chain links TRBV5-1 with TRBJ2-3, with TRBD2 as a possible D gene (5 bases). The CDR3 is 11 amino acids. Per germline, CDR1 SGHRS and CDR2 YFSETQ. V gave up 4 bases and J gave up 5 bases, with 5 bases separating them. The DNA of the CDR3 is TGCGCCAGCAGCACTAGAGATACGCAGTATTTT. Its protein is CASSTRDTQYF.

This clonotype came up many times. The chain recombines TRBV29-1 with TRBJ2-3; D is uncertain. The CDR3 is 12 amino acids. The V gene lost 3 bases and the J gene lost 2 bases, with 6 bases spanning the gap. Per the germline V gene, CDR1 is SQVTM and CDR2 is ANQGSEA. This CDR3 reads CSVDYYTDTQYF. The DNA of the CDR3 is TGCAGCGTTGACTACTACACAGATACGCAGTATTTT.

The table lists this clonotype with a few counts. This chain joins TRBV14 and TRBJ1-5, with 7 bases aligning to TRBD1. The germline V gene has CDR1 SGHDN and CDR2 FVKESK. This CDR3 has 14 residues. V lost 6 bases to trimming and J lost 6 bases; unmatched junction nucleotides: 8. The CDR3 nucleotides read TGTGCCAGCAGTCGAGACAGGGTTGTTCAGCCCCAGCATTTT. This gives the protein CASSRDRVVQPQHF.

The CDR3 is CSAEDEGYGYTF. The CDR3 DNA reads as TGCAGTGCTGAGGACGAGGGATATGGCTACACCTTC. The chain couples TRBV20-1 to TRBJ1-2; D is undetermined. The germline gives CDR1 DFQATT, CDR2 SNEGSKA (reference sequence). V shed 5 bases and J shed 5 bases, with 12 bases lying between them. The CDR3 loop spans 12 amino acids.

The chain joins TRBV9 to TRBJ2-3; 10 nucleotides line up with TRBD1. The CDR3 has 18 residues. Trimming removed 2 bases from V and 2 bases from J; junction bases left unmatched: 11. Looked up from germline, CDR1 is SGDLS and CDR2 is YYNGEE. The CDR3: CASSVPGTGAPYTDTQYF. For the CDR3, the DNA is TGTGCCAGCAGCGTCCCCGGGACAGGGGCTCCCTACACAGATACGCAGTATTTT.

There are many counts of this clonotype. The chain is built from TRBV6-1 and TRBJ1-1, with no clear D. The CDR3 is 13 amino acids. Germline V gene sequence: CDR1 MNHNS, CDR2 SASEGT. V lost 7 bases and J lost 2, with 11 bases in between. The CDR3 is CASTLDINTEAFF. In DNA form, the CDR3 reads TGTGCCAGCACCCTCGACATAAACACTGAAGCTTTCTTT.

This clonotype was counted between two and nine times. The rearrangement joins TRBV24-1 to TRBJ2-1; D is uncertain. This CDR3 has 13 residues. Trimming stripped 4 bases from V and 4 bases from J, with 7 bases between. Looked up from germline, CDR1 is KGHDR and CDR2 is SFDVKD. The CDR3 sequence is CATSETRYNEQFF. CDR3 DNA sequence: TGTGCCACCAGTGAGACGAGATACAATGAGCAGTTCTTC.

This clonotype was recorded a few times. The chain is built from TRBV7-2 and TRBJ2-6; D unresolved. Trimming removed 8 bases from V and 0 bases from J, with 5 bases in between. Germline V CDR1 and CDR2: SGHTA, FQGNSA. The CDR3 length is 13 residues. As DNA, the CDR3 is TGTGCCAGCCGATACTCTGGGGCCAACGTCCTGACTTTC. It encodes CASRYSGANVLTF.

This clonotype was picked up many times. CDR3 in DNA: TGTGCCAGCAGCTCGGGATCTAGCGGAAGTAGTCGAAATCCAGATACGCAGTATTTT. As protein: CASSSGSSGSSRNPDTQYF. The V call is TRBV11-2, the J call TRBJ2-3, with 7 bases matching TRBD2. The CDR3 totals 19 residues. After removal of 4 bases from V and 4 bases from J, the junction contained 20 bases not matched to a gene. CDR1 and CDR2 (germline): SGHAT, FQNNGV. Looking up the rest from reference TRBV11-2 and TRBJ2-3 gives the full variable domain: EAGVAQSPRYKIIEKRQSVAFWCNPISGHATLYWYQQILGQGPKLLIQFQNNGVVDDSQLPKDRFSAERLKGVDSTLKIQPAKLEDSAVYLCASSSGSSGSSRNPDTQYFGPGTRLTVL.

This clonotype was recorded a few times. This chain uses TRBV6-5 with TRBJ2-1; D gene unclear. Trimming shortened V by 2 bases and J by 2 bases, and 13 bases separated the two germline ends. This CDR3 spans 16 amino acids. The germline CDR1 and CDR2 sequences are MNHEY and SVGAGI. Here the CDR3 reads CASSYHWGFAYNEQFF. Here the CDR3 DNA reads TGTGCCAGCAGTTACCACTGGGGATTCGCCTACAATGAGCAGTTCTTC.

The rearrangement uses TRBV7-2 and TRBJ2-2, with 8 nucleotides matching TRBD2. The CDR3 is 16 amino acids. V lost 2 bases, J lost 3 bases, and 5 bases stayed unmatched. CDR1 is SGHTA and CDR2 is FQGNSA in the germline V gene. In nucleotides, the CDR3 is TGTGCCAGCAGCTTATCGGGAGGGCGAGACACCGGGGAGCTGTTTTTT. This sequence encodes CASSLSGGRDTGELFF.

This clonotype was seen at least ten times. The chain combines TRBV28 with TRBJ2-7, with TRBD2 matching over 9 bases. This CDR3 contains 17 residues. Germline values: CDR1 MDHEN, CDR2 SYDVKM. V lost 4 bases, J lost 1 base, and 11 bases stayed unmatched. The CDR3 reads CASSSNTAGGNSYEQYF. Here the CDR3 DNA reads TGTGCCAGCAGTTCCAACACAGCGGGAGGCAATTCCTACGAGCAGTACTTC.

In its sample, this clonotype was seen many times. The CDR3 DNA sequence: TGTGCCAGCAACAAACGGGGTAGCGGGAACTCCTACGAGCAGTACTTC. Translated: CASNKRGSGNSYEQYF. V usage is TRBV12-3 or TRBV12-4 and J usage is TRBJ2-7, with 8 bases matching TRBD2. The J segment lost 0 bases and the V segment lost 7 bases, leaving 11 bases of the junction unmatched. The CDR3 runs 16 residues.

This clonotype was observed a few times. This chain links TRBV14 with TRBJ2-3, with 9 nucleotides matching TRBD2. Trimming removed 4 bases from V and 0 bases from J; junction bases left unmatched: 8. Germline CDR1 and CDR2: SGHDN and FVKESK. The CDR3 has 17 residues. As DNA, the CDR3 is TGTGCCAGCAGCCTCAGGGGAGCGGGAGGTAGCACAGATACGCAGTATTTT. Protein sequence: CASSLRGAGGSTDTQYF.

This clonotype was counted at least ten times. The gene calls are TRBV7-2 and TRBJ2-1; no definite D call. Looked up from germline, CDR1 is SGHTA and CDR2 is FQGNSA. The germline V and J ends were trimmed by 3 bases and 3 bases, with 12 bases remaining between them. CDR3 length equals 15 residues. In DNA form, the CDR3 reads TGTGCCAGCAGCTTGGCAGTAGCTGGCTACAATGAGCAGTTCTTC. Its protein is CASSLAVAGYNEQFF. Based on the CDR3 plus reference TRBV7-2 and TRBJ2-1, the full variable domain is GAGVSQSPSNKVTEKGKDVELRCDPISGHTALYWYRQSLGQGLEFLIYFQGNSAPDKSGLPSDRFSAERTGGSVSTLTIQRTQQEDSAVYLCASSLAVAGYNEQFFGPGTRLTVL.

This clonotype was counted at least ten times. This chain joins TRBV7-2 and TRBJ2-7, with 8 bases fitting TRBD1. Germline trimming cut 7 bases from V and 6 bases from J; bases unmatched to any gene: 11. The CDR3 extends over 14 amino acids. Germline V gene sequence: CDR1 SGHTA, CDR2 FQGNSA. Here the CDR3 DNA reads TGTGCCAGCACCTCCGGGACAGGTTGGGCCGAGCAGTACTTC. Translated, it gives CASTSGTGWAEQYF. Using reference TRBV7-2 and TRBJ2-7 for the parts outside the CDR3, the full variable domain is GAGVSQSPSNKVTEKGKDVELRCDPISGHTALYWYRQSLGQGLEFLIYFQGNSAPDKSGLPSDRFSAERTGGSVSTLTIQRTQQEDSAVYLCASTSGTGWAEQYFGPGTRLTVT.

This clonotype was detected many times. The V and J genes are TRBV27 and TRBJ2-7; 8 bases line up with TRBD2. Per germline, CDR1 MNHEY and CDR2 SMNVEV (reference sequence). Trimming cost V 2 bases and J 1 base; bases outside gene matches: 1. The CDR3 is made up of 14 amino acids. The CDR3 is CASSLPGGSYEQYF. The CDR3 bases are TGTGCCAGCAGTTTACCGGGGGGGTCCTACGAGCAGTACTTC.

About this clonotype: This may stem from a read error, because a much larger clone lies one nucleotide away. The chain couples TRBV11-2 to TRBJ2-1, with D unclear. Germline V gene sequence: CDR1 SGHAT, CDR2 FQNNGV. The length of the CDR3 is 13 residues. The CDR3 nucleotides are TGTGCCAGCAGCTCACGAAGAGGAAATGATCAGTTCTTC. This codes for CASSSRRGNDQFF.

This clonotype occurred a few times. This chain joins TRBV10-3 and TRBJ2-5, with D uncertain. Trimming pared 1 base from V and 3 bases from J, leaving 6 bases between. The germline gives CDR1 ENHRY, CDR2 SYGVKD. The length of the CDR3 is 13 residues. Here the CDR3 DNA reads TGTGCCATCAGTGAGTTATCGGAAGAGACCCAGTACTTC. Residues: CAISELSEETQYF.

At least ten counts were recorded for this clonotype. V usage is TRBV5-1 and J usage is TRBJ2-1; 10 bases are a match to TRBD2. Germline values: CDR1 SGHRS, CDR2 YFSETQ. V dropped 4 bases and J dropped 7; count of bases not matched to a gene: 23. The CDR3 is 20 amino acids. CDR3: CASSVGTSVRVIVVGNEQFF. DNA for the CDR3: TGCGCCAGCAGCGTCGGGACTAGCGTACGAGTCATTGTGGTAGGGAATGAGCAGTTCTTC.

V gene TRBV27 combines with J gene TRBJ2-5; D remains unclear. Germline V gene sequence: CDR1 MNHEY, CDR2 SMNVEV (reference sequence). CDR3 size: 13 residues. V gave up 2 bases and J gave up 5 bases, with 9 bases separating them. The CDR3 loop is CASSLPNRETQYF. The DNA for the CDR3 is TGTGCCAGCAGTTTACCGAATAGGGAGACCCAGTACTTC.

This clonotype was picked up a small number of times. Here the CDR3 reads CASSPEAGTDTQYF. CDR3 coding DNA: TGTGCCAGCAGCCCAGAAGCGGGAACAGATACGCAGTATTTT. The V call is TRBV7-9, the J call TRBJ2-3; 7 bases align to TRBD2. Germline values: CDR1 SEHNR, CDR2 FQNEAQ (reference sequence). The CDR3 consists of 14 residues. Trimming took 5 bases from V and 3 from J; bases not matched to a gene: 5.

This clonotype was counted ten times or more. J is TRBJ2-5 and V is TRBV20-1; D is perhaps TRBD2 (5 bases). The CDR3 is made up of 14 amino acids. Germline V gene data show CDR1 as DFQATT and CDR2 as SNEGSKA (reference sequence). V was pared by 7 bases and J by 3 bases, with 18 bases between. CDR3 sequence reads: CSGVFVLTKETQYF. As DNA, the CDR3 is TGCAGTGGCGTTTTCGTTTTGACTAAAGAGACCCAGTACTTC.

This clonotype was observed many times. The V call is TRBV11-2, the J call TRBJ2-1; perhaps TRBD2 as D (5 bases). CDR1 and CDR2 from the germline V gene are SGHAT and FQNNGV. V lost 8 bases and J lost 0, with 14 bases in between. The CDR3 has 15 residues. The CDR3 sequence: CASGEGAVSYNEQFF. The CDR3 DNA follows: TGTGCCAGCGGAGAGGGAGCTGTCTCCTACAATGAGCAGTTCTTC.

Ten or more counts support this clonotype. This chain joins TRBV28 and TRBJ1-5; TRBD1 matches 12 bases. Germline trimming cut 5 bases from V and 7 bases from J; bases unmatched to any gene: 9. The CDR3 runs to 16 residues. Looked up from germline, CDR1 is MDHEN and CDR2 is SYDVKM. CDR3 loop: CASSPPGQGAGQPQHF. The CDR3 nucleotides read TGTGCCAGCAGTCCGCCGGGACAGGGGGCCGGGCAGCCCCAGCATTTT.